Reported below is one T cell receptor (beta chain). This entry belongs to a study of blood T cell repertoires in COVID-19. Libraries were prepared by immunoSEQ multiplex PCR; TCRdb keeps only in-frame clonotypes and omits some of them. The sample carries 28,000 or so clones, 82% recorded once. The CDR3 spans 15 residues. Trimming pared 5 bases from V and 0 bases from J, leaving 13 bases between. From germline, CDR1 is SGHVS and CDR2 FQNEAQ. This clonotype was sampled from a human donor in a cohort sampled during active COVID-19. The sequenced material came from peripheral blood. The chain links TRBV7-8 to TRBJ1-2; D may be TRBD1 (6 bases). The CDR3 spells CASSAGRGANYGYTF. In DNA form, the CDR3 reads TGTGCCAGCAGCGCCGGCAGGGGCGCTAACTATGGCTACACCTTC.